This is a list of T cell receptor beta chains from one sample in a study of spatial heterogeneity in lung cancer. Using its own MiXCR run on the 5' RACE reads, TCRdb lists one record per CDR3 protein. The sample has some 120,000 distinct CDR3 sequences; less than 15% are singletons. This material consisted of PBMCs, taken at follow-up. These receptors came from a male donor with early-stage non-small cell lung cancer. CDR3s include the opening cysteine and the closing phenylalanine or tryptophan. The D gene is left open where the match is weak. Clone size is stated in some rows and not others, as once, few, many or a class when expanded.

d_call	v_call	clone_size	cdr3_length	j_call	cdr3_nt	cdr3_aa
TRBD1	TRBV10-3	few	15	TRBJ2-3	TGTGCCATCAGCACCGGGACAGGGTTGGGAGATACGCAGTATTTT	CAISTGTGLGDTQYF
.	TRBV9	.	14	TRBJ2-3	TGTGCCAGCAGCGTAGGACTCGATGCGGATACGCAGTATTTT	CASSVGLDADTQYF
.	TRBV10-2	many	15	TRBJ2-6	TGCGCCAGCAGACAGGGCCCCTCTGGGGCCAACGTCCTGACTTTC	CASRQGPSGANVLTF
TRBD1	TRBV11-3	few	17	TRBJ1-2	TGTGCCAGCAGCTTCGGACAGGGGGCTAGCACGATGACAAGCTACACCTTC	CASSFGQGASTMTSYTF
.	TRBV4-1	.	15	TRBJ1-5	TGCGCCAGCAGAATCAGGATCCTTAGCAATCAGCCCCAGCATTTT	CASRIRILSNQPQHF
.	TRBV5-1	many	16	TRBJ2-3	TGCGCCAGCAGCTTGTGGGCGGGGAGCGGCACAGATACGCAGTATTTT	CASSLWAGSGTDTQYF
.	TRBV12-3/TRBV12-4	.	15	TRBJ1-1	TGTGCCAGCAGTTTACCTCTAAGGGGAAGTACTGAAGCTTTCTTT	CASSLPLRGSTEAFF
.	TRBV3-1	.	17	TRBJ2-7	TGTGCCAGCAGCCAAGCGGGACCGCTACTAAGCTCCTACGAGCAGTACTTC	CASSQAGPLLSSYEQYF
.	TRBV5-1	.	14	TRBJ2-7	TGCGCCAGCAGGCGGACAGATTCAGCCTACGAGCAGTACTTC	CASRRTDSAYEQYF
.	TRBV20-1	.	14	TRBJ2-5	TGCAGTGCCCCTCGACAGGGAGGAGGAGAGACCCAGTACTTC	CSAPRQGGGETQYF
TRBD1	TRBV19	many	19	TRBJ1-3	TGTGCCAGTACCAGAACGGGACAGGGGGCTCAGCCCACTGGAAACACCATATATTTT	CASTRTGQGAQPTGNTIYF
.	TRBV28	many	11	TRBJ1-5	TGTGCCAGCAGTTTAGGCCCGCCCCAGCATTTT	CASSLGPPQHF
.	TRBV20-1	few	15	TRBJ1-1	TGCAGTGCTAGAGATCATATGGCCTTGGGAACTGAAGCTTTCTTT	CSARDHMALGTEAFF
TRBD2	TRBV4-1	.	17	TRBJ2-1	TGCGCCAGCAGCCAAGATCGGGGTCGGGGAGGGGATAATGAGCAGTTCTTC	CASSQDRGRGGDNEQFF
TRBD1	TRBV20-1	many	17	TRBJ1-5	TGCAGTGCAAACAGGGGCTTTCGAGGGGAAAGCAATCAGCCCCAGCATTTT	CSANRGFRGESNQPQHF
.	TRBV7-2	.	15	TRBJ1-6	TGTGCCAGCAGTCCGATGCTCTCCTATAATTCACCCCTCCACTTT	CASSPMLSYNSPLHF
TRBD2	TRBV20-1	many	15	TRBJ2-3	TGCAGTGCTAAGCGGGTAGCGGGAAGCACAGATACGCAGTATTTT	CSAKRVAGSTDTQYF
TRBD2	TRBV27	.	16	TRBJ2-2	TGTGCCAGCAGTTTTGTGGGACTAGCGGACACCGGGGAGCTGTTTTTT	CASSFVGLADTGELFF
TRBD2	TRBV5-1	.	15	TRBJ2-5	TGCGCGGCCCGGGCTAGCGGGAAGAACCAAGAGACCCAGTACTTC	CAARASGKNQETQYF
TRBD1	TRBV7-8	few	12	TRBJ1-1	TGTGCCAGTCAGGGGGCGAACACTGAAGCTTTCTTT	CASQGANTEAFF
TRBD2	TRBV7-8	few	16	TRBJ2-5	TGTGCCAGCAGCTTATTTATACTAGCGGGGCAAGAGACCCAGTACTTC	CASSLFILAGQETQYF
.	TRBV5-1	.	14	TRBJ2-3	TGCGCCAGCAGCTCCCGGGGTTTCACAGATACGCAGTATTTT	CASSSRGFTDTQYF
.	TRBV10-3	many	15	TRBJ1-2	TGTGCCATCAGTCCCTCGACCGGGAATTCCTATGGCTACACCTTC	CAISPSTGNSYGYTF
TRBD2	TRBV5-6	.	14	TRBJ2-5	TGTGCCAGCAACCTACTAGCGGGGGAAGAGACCCAGTACTTC	CASNLLAGEETQYF
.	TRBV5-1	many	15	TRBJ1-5	TGCGCCAGCAGCGACGGGGACCTGAGCAATCAGCCCCAGCATTTT	CASSDGDLSNQPQHF
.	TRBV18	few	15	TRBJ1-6	TGTGCCAGCTCACCAGGACAGCCCAATAATTCACCCCTCCACTTT	CASSPGQPNNSPLHF
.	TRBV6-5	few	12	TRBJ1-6	TGTGCCAGCAGTTATCTGGCGTCCCCCCTCCACTTT	CASSYLASPLHF
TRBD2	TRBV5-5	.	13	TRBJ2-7	TGTGCCAGCAGCCCCGGGACTAGCGGGGCTGGGTACTTC	CASSPGTSGAGYF
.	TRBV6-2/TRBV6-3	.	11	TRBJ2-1	TGTGCCACCTCCCAAGAGAGTGAGCAGTTCTTC	CATSQESEQFF